This paragraph reports one T cell receptor (beta chain). Its target is not known. The source of the sample is a study of OX40 agonist ivuxolimab in advanced cancers. Study in general: Patients' therapy was ivuxolimab, an antibody that acts as an agonist of OX40 (CD134). Cohort: around 86% men, mean age approximately 66, aged about 20 to 80. Three patients had partial responses: one hepatocellular carcinoma, two cutaneous melanoma.

Using immunoSEQ multiplex PCR, the repertoire was profiled, and TCRdb retains in-frame clones only, with some absent. The sample has 35,000 to 45,000 clones, roughly nine tenths seen once. CDR3 size: 14 residues. Germline lookup yields CDR1 SGHTA and CDR2 FQGNSA. The V end was cut by 5 bases, the J end by 8 bases, with 18 bases between. Study-wide findings and caveats: Averaged across samples, CD8+ T cells carried more expanded clones than CD4+ did.

The TCR was taken from an adult with an advanced solid tumor such as melanoma, head and neck, liver or kidney cancer. The V and J genes are TRBV7-2 and TRBJ1-2, with no clear D. The specimen comprised CD4+ or CD8+ T cells sorted from blood, sampled in a trial of the OX40 agonist ivuxolimab. CDR3 protein: CASSPRLPWIGYTF. DNA for the CDR3: TGTGCCAGCAGCCCCAGACTCCCATGGATAGGCTACACCTTC.